This entry lists 27 T cell receptor beta chains sequenced from one sample in a study of blood T cell repertoires in COVID-19. The assay was immunoSEQ multiplex PCR, and TCRdb's table has in-frame clones only and misses some. The repertoire consists of roughly 40,000 clones, with over 80% occurring once and the leading ten covering around 9%. Sequencing was performed on peripheral blood. These receptor sequences come from a woman between 65 and 79 years old with acute or convalescent COVID-19.

The chain uses TRBV18 and TRBJ2-6; D possibly corresponds to TRBD1 (5 bases). V shed 5 bases and J shed 0 bases, with 11 bases lying between them. Germline CDR1 reads KGHSH; CDR2 reads LQKENI. CDR3 length equals 16 residues. The CDR3 region is CASSSNQGSGANVLTF. The CDR3 region has the DNA TGTGCCAGCTCATCGAACCAGGGCTCTGGGGCCAACGTCCTGACTTTC.

The V call is TRBV5-1, the J call TRBJ1-1; 7 bases agree with TRBD1. The V segment lost 0 bases and the J segment 5 bases; nucleotides outside the gene matches: 7. Germline CDR1 reads SGHRS; CDR2 reads YFSETQ. This CDR3 is built from 15 residues. CDR3 coding DNA: TGCGCCAGCAGCTTGGCTGACAGGGTGTGGACTGAAGCTTTCTTT. It yields the protein CASSLADRVWTEAFF.

The chain is built from TRBV27 and TRBJ2-5; 8 bases map to TRBD2. Losses at the gene ends were 5 bases for V and 5 bases for J; bases not matched to a gene: 4. This CDR3 contains 13 residues. Germline-derived CDR1 and CDR2 are MNHEY and SMNVEV (reference sequence). In DNA, the CDR3 is TGTGCCAGCAGTCGGGGGGGCGGTGAGACCCAGTACTTC. Its protein product is CASSRGGGETQYF.

The rearrangement joins TRBV24-1 to TRBJ2-5, with 8 bases that match TRBD1. Trimming removed 4 bases from V and 4 bases from J; junction bases left unmatched: 10. The germline gives CDR1 KGHDR, CDR2 SFDVKD. The CDR3 has 16 residues. As DNA, the CDR3 is TGTGCCACCAGTGACAGCTCCCGGACAGGGCCAGAGACCCAGTACTTC. Protein sequence: CATSDSSRTGPETQYF.

This clone was recorded once. V gene TRBV21-1 combines with J gene TRBJ1-6; no DNA check was done on the table's D call, TRBD1. TRBV21-1 is given as a pseudogene. This CDR3 spans 15 amino acids. In DNA, the CDR3 is TGTGCCAGCAGCAAAGGAGTTAGGGGTTACTCACCCCTCCACTTT. This gives the protein CASSKGVRGYSPLHF.

The chain is built from TRBV28 and TRBJ1-2; a weak D match, TRBD1 (5 bases). In germline, CDR1 is MDHEN, CDR2 SYDVKM. This CDR3 has 15 amino acids. The V gene lost 3 bases and the J gene lost 7 bases, with 18 bases spanning the gap. The CDR3 region is CASSFSMTRGSGYTF. The CDR3 DNA is TGTGCCAGCAGTTTTTCAATGACAAGGGGCAGTGGCTACACCTTC.

In DNA form, the CDR3 reads TGTGCCATCAGTGAAAGGATTGGGGGGGAAAGCACAGATACGCAGTATTTT. It yields the protein CAISERIGGESTDTQYF. The J gene is TRBJ2-3, the V gene TRBV10-3; 7 nucleotides match TRBD2. Germline CDR1 and CDR2: ENHRY and SYGVKD. Trimming took 3 bases from V and 0 from J; bases not matched to a gene: 9. CDR3 length: 17 amino acids.

This rearrangement joins TRBV5-6 to TRBJ2-1, with unresolved D. Trimming pared 3 bases from V and 8 bases from J, leaving 12 bases between. The germline V gene has CDR1 SGHDT and CDR2 YYEEEE. CDR3 length: 13 amino acids. CDR3 region: CASSSDMADEQFF. CDR3 nucleotides: TGTGCCAGCAGCTCTGATATGGCCGATGAGCAGTTCTTC. Together with reference TRBV5-6 and TRBJ2-1, the CDR3 gives the full variable domain: DAGVTQSPTHLIKTRGQQVTLRCSPKSGHDTVSWYQQALGQGPQFIFQYYEEEERQRGNFPDRFSGHQFPNYSSELNVNALLLGDSALYLCASSSDMADEQFFGPGTRLTVL.

This clone showed up just once. The chain couples TRBV7-2 to TRBJ1-6; 7 bases are a match to TRBD1. Trimming cost V 2 bases and J 5 bases; bases outside gene matches: 9. Per germline, CDR1 SGHTA and CDR2 FQGNSA. This CDR3 comprises 17 residues. The CDR3 spells CASSLLSRQGNNSPLHF. The CDR3 nucleotides read TGTGCCAGCAGCTTATTGTCTAGACAGGGAAATAATTCACCCCTCCACTTT.

This sequence joins TRBV6-5 and TRBJ2-1; TRBD2 matches 8 bases. Germline-derived CDR1 and CDR2 are MNHEY and SVGAGI. The V segment lost 5 bases and the J segment 2 bases; nucleotides outside the gene matches: 5. The CDR3 extends over 15 amino acids. CDR3 protein: CASSRGLDPYNEQFF. DNA for the CDR3: TGTGCCAGCAGTAGGGGACTAGACCCCTACAATGAGCAGTTCTTC.

This clone was detected only a few times. The rearrangement joins TRBV24-1 to TRBJ1-1; D call uncertain. Trimming left V 7 bases short and J 0 bases short, with 5 bases between. CDR1 KGHDR and CDR2 SFDVKD come from the germline V gene. The CDR3 totals 12 residues. In DNA, the CDR3 is TGTGCCACCAGCGGTCTGAACACTGAAGCTTTCTTT. This sequence encodes CATSGLNTEAFF.

The J gene is TRBJ1-1, the V gene TRBV3-1 (or the pseudogene TRBV3-2), with a tentative D call TRBD1 (6 bases). The CDR3 sequence is 16 residues long. The V gene lost 2 bases and the J gene lost 0 bases, with 13 bases spanning the gap. Germline V gene sequence: CDR1 LGHDT, CDR2 YNNKEL (reference sequence). The CDR3: CASSQSRAGVNTEAFF. CDR3 bases: TGTGCCAGCAGCCAAAGCCGGGCAGGGGTGAACACTGAAGCTTTCTTT.

The chain uses TRBV30 and TRBJ1-1; D unclear. With 1 base removed from V and 5 bases from J, the gap between germline ends came to 11 bases. Germline V lookup: CDR1 GTSNPN, CDR2 SVGIG (reference sequence). The CDR3 runs to 13 residues. The CDR3 sequence: CAWSEGSGTEAFF. Here the CDR3 DNA reads TGTGCCTGGAGTGAAGGGAGTGGGACTGAAGCTTTCTTT. Drawing the rest from reference TRBV30 and TRBJ1-1, the complete variable domain is SQTIHQWPATLVQPVGSPLSLECTVEGTSNPNLYWYRQAAGRGLQLLFYSVGIGQISSEVPQNLSASRPQDRQFILSSKKLLLSDSGFYLCAWSEGSGTEAFFGQGTRLTVV.

V is TRBV14 and J is TRBJ1-4; TRBD1 is a possible D gene (5 bases). Germline V CDR1 and CDR2: SGHDN, FVKESK. This CDR3 spans 15 amino acids. V was cut by 4 bases and J by 8 bases, with 17 bases left in between. CDR3 sequence (DNA): TGTGCCAGCAGCCCCCGGACGGCCCCAGGGGAAAAACTGTTTTTT. This translates into CASSPRTAPGEKLFF.

The table lists this clone with a few counts. The chain uses TRBV18 and TRBJ2-5; no clear D. V was trimmed by 0 bases and J by 5 bases, leaving 4 bases between them. This CDR3 has 12 amino acids. Per the germline V gene, CDR1 is KGHSH and CDR2 is LQKENI. The CDR3 protein is CASSPPGETQYF. CDR3 nucleotide sequence: TGTGCCAGCTCACCACCGGGCGAGACCCAGTACTTC.

This clone was picked up one time. CDR3 nucleotide sequence: TGTGCCAGCAGTCTAGACAGGGGTGGTTCACCCCTCCACTTT. Residues: CASSLDRGGSPLHF. The chain recombines TRBV27 with TRBJ1-6, with 8 nucleotides matching TRBD1. V was clipped by 5 bases and J by 9 bases; unmatched bases: 6. The length of the CDR3 is 14 residues. CDR1 MNHEY and CDR2 SMNVEV come from the germline V gene (reference sequence).

The chain couples TRBV29-1 to TRBJ1-3; D remains unclear. The germline V gene has CDR1 SQVTM and CDR2 ANQGSEA. V dropped 2 bases and J dropped 0 bases, with 5 bases sitting between them. CDR3 size: 13 residues. DNA for the CDR3: TGCAGCGTTGAATACGGCTCTGGAAACACCATATATTTT. As protein: CSVEYGSGNTIYF.

This clone was detected once. Here the CDR3 DNA reads TGTGCCAGCACCGAGGGCTCTGGGGCCAACGTCCTGACTTTC. Its translation: CASTEGSGANVLTF. This sequence joins TRBV28 and TRBJ2-6, with D perhaps matching TRBD2 (5 bases). Trimming pared 7 bases from V and 0 bases from J, leaving 7 bases between. The CDR3 is 14 amino acids. CDR1 and CDR2 (germline): MDHEN, SYDVKM.

This chain joins TRBV19 and TRBJ2-1; 7 nucleotides match TRBD2. The CDR3 spans 14 residues. Germline values: CDR1 LNHDA, CDR2 SQIVND (reference sequence). V trimming: 7 bases; J trimming: 0 bases; junction bases outside the gene matches: 3. CDR3 loop: CASKRDRSYNEQFF. The CDR3 DNA reads as TGTGCCAGTAAGCGGGATCGCTCCTACAATGAGCAGTTCTTC.

This clone was seen once. The genes are TRBV3-1 (or the pseudogene TRBV3-2) and TRBJ2-5; 10 nucleotides line up with TRBD2. V shed 0 bases and J 5 bases; nucleotides not matched to a gene: 6. The CDR3 has 16 residues. From germline, CDR1 is LGHDT and CDR2 YNNKEL (reference sequence). CDR3 nucleotides: TGTGCCAGCAGCCAAGATGAGCGGGGGGGCCGTGAGACCCAGTACTTC. Translated: CASSQDERGGRETQYF.

V and J are TRBV18 and TRBJ1-1; 11 bases match TRBD1. Per the germline V gene, CDR1 is KGHSH and CDR2 is LQKENI. The ends lost 5 bases at V and 5 bases at J; junction bases unmatched: 7. The CDR3 runs 15 residues. The CDR3 loop reads CASSSGQGAITEAFF. CDR3 nucleotides: TGTGCCAGCTCATCTGGACAGGGGGCGATTACTGAAGCTTTCTTT.

This chain uses TRBV5-5 with TRBJ1-5, with 7 bases matching TRBD1. The V gene's germline CDR1 is SGHKS and CDR2 YYEKEE (reference sequence). Germline trimming cut 2 bases from V and 3 bases from J; bases unmatched to any gene: 5. The CDR3 loop spans 15 amino acids. The CDR3 nucleotides are TGTGCCAGCAGCTTAGGGGGCCAGGACAATCAGCCCCAGCATTTT. It translates to CASSLGGQDNQPQHF.

The CDR3 loop is CASSQRGRGDTQYF. The DNA for the CDR3 is TGTGCCAGCAGCCAGCGGGGCAGGGGGGATACGCAGTATTTT. This chain joins TRBV14 and TRBJ2-3; D is possibly TRBD1 (7 bases). V lost 3 bases to trimming and J lost 6 bases, with 13 bases between them. The CDR3 loop spans 14 amino acids. The germline CDR1 and CDR2 sequences are SGHDN and FVKESK.

This sequence joins TRBV5-1 and TRBJ2-1; no firm D call. V shed 2 bases and J shed 6 bases, with 18 bases lying between them. This CDR3 has 16 amino acids. Per germline, CDR1 SGHRS and CDR2 YFSETQ. CDR3 DNA: TGCGCCAGCAGCTTACGGTTCCCTCAGGTCGGCAATGAGCAGTTCTTC. Its translation: CASSLRFPQVGNEQFF.

This sequence joins TRBV5-1 and TRBJ1-1; TRBD1 is a possible D gene (5 bases). V gave up 0 bases and J gave up 7 bases, with 7 bases separating them. The CDR3 sequence is 12 residues long. Looked up from germline, CDR1 is SGHRS and CDR2 is YFSETQ. The CDR3, as DNA: TGCGCCAGCAGCTTGGAGGGGAATGAAGCTTTCTTT. This sequence encodes CASSLEGNEAFF.

The chain joins TRBV4-2 to TRBJ1-5; no reliable D call. The V gene's germline CDR1 is LGHNA and CDR2 YNFKEQ. V was cut by 0 bases and J by 0 bases, with 9 bases left in between. This CDR3 has 16 residues. DNA for the CDR3: TGTGCCAGCAGCCAAGAGGGCAGCTTTAGCAATCAGCCCCAGCATTTT. Its protein product is CASSQEGSFSNQPQHF.

The chain carries TRBV5-8 and TRBJ2-3, with D possibly being TRBD2 (6 bases). The V gene lost 0 bases and the J gene lost 5 bases, with 13 bases spanning the gap. In germline, CDR1 is SGHTS, CDR2 YDEGEE. This CDR3 region has 15 residues. In DNA, the CDR3 is TGTGCCAGCAGCTTGGGAGGGAGGCCGGGAGATACGCAGTATTTT. As protein: CASSLGGRPGDTQYF.